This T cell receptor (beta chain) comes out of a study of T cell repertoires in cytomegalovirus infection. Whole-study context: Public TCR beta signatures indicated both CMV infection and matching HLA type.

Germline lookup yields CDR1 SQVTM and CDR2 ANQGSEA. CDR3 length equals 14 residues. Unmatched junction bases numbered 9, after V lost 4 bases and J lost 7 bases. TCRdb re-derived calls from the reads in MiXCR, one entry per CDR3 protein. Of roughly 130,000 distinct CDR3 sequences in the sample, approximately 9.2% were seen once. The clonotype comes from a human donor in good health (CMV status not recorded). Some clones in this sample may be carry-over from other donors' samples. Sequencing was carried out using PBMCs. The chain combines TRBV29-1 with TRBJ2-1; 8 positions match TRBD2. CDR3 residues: CSVAARRGVNEQFF. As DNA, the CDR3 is TGCAGCGTTGCCGCACGGCGGGGGGTTAATGAGCAGTTCTTC.